The present T cell receptor (beta chain) was sequenced within a study of blood T cell repertoires in COVID-19. Clinical histories supplied by participants themselves formed the basis of cohort assignment. Recovered Cohort 3 donors showed two negative PCRs, clearance, or symptom resolution. The method was immunoSEQ multiplex PCR; TCRdb's version includes in-frame clones alone and lacks a portion of them. Here the sample spans 150,000 to 200,000 clones, roughly 83% being singletons. J gave up 2 bases and V 2 bases, and 5 bases lay outside the gene matches. The CDR3 sequence is 16 residues long. The germline gives CDR1 KGHSH, CDR2 LQKENI.

Sequenced: PBMCs or T cells enriched from blood (not recorded which). This sequence originates from a woman aged 25 to 39 who had recovered from COVID-19. The chain has TRBV18 and TRBJ2-3; 9 bases line up with TRBD2. CDR3 bases: TGTGCCAGCTCACCATGGGCGGGAGGGCCCACAGATACGCAGTATTTT. Protein product: CASSPWAGGPTDTQYF.